These 5 T cell receptor beta chains came from one sample sequenced in a study of identical twins. Using its own MiXCR run on the 5' RACE reads, TCRdb lists one record per CDR3 protein. The table records some 630,000 distinct CDR3 sequences, roughly 7.1% of them present only once. The data were also submitted as part of a second study, on yellow fever vaccine responses in identical twins.

The sample was PBMCs. Receptors were obtained from a young woman in good health.

This clonotype has a count of ten or more. The chain links TRBV12-3 or TRBV12-4 to TRBJ2-1; TRBD2 matches 8 bases. J was trimmed by 6 bases and V by 7 bases; bases with no gene match: 8. The CDR3 runs to 14 residues. CDR3 coding DNA: TGTGCCAGCACCTTAACCACTAGCGGCAATGAGCAGTTCTTC. The encoded protein is CASTLTTSGNEQFF.

This clonotype was recorded many times. The chain carries TRBV20-1 and TRBJ2-1; a weak D match, TRBD2 (6 bases). Looked up from germline, CDR1 is DFQATT and CDR2 is SNEGSKA (reference sequence). The CDR3 is 15 residues long. Deletions cut 0 bases from V and 5 bases from J, with 14 bases between. The CDR3 DNA is TGCAGTGCTAGAGATCGAGGACGGAGGGACAATGAGCAGTTCTTC. It specifies CSARDRGRRDNEQFF.

The genes are TRBV6-5 and TRBJ2-4; D call uncertain. Looked up from germline, CDR1 is MNHEY and CDR2 is SVGAGI. Trimming pared 6 bases from V and 2 bases from J, leaving 11 bases between. The CDR3 has 14 residues. The CDR3 spells CASSYGSSKNIQYF. The CDR3 DNA is TGTGCCAGCAGCTATGGATCTTCCAAAAACATTCAGTACTTC.

This clonotype appeared many times. The chain links TRBV6-1 to TRBJ2-1, with 9 positions matching TRBD2. The CDR3 contains 14 residues. Germline V lookup: CDR1 MNHNS, CDR2 SASEGT. The V and J ends lost 5 bases and 8 bases, in that order; junction bases with no gene match: 7. The CDR3 protein is CASSPWTSADEQFF. CDR3 bases: TGTGCCAGCAGTCCTTGGACTAGCGCCGATGAGCAGTTCTTC.

The chain has TRBV7-9 and TRBJ2-7; 9 bases agree with TRBD1. The germline V gene has CDR1 SEHNR and CDR2 FQNEAQ (reference sequence). There are 14 residues in the CDR3. Unmatched junction bases numbered 7, after V lost 5 bases and J lost 5 bases. CDR3 sequence (DNA): TGTGCCAGCAGCACGGGACAGGGTTACCACGAGCAGTACTTC. It codes for CASSTGQGYHEQYF. Combining the CDR3 with reference TRBV7-9 and TRBJ2-7 gives the whole variable domain DTGVSQNPRHKITKRGQNVTFRCDPISEHNRLYWYRQTLGQGPEFLTYFQNEAQLEKSRLLSDRFSAERPKGSFSTLEIQRTEQGDSAMYLCASSTGQGYHEQYFGPGTRLTVT.